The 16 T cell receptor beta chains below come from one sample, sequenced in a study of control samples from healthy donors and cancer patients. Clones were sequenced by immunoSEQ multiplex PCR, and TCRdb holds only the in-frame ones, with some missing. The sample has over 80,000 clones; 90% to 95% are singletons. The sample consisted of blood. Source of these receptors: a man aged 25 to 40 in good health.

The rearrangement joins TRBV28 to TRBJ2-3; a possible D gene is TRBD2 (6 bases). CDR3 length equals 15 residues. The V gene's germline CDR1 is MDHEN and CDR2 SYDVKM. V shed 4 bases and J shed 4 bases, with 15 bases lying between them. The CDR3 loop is CASSSPGLGADTQYF. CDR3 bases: TGTGCCAGCAGTTCGCCGGGACTGGGCGCAGATACGCAGTATTTT.

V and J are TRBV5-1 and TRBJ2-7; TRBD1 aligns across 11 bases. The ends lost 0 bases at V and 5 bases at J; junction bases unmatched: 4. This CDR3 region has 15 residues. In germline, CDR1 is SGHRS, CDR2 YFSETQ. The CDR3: CASSLAGQGGHEQYF. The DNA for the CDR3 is TGCGCCAGCAGCTTGGCGGGACAGGGGGGGCACGAGCAGTACTTC.

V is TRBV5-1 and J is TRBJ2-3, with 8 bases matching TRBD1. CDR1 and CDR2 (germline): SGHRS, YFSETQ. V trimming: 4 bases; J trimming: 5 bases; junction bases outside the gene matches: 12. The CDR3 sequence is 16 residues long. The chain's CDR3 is CASSVGGRGLIDTQYF. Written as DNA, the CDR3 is TGCGCCAGCAGCGTTGGGGGCAGGGGGCTTATAGATACGCAGTATTTT.

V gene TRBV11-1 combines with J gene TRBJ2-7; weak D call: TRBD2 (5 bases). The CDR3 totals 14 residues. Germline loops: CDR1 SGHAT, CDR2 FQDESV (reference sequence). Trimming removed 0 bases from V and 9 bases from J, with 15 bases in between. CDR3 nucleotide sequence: TGTGCCAGCAGCTTAGCGCAGACCACCCGGGGGCAGTACTTC. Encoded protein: CASSLAQTTRGQYF.

The CDR3 nucleotides read TGTGCCAGCAGCCCATACCAGGGGGGTAATTCACCCCTCCACTTT. It encodes CASSPYQGGNSPLHF. The V and J genes are TRBV9 and TRBJ1-6, with TRBD1 matching 7 bases. After removal of 4 bases from V and 6 bases from J, the junction contained 7 bases not matched to a gene. This CDR3 contains 15 residues. Per germline, CDR1 SGDLS and CDR2 YYNGEE.

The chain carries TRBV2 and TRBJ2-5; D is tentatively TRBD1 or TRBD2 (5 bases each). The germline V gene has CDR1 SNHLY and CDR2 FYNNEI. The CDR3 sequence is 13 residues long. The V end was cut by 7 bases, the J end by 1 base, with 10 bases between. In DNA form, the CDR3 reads TGTGCCAGCACCGGGACGCGCCAAGAGACCCAGTACTTC. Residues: CASTGTRQETQYF.

This CDR3 is CASSLDMGLTDTQYF. The CDR3 DNA reads as TGTGCCAGCAGCTTAGATATGGGGCTCACAGATACGCAGTATTTT. This rearrangement joins TRBV7-9 to TRBJ2-3; possibly TRBD1 for D (5 bases). V was shortened by 1 base and J by 2 bases, with 10 bases between the two germline ends. The CDR3 totals 15 residues. Per the germline V gene, CDR1 is SEHNR and CDR2 is FQNEAQ (reference sequence).

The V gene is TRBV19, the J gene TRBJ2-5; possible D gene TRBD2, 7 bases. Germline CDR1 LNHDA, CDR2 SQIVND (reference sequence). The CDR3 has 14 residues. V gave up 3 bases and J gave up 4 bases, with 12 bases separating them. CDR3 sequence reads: CASSIGGPRETQYF. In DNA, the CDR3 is TGTGCCAGTAGTATCGGGGGGCCCAGAGAGACCCAGTACTTC.

The DNA of the CDR3 is TGTGCCAGCAGCTTAGGTATGTCGGGATCGCCCTACGAGCAGTACTTC. This gives the protein CASSLGMSGSPYEQYF. V and J are TRBV7-6 and TRBJ2-7, with D perhaps TRBD2 (5 bases). V was clipped by 1 base and J by 2 bases, with 15 bases between them. The germline V gene has CDR1 SGHVS and CDR2 FNYEAQ. CDR3 length: 16 residues.

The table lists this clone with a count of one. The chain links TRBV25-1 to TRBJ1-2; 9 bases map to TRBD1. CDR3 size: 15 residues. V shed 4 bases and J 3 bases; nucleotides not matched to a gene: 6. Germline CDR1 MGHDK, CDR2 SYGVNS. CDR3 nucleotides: TGTGCCAGCAGTGTGGGGACAGGGTTGCACTATGGCTACACCTTC. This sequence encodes CASSVGTGLHYGYTF.

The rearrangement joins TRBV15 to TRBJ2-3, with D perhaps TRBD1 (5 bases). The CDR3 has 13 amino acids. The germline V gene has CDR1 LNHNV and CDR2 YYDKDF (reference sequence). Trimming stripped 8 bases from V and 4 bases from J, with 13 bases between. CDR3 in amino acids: CATSREFSDTQYF. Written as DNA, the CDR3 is TGTGCCACCTCCAGGGAATTCTCAGATACGCAGTATTTT.

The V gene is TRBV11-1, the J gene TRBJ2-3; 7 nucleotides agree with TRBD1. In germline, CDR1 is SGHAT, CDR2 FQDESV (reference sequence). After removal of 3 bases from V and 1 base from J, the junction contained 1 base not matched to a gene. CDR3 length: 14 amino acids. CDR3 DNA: TGTGCCAGCAGCTTCCAGGGGGGCACAGATACGCAGTATTTT. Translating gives CASSFQGGTDTQYF. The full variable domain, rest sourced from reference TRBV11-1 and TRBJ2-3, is EAEVAQSPRYKITEKSQAVAFWCDPISGHATLYWYRQILGQGPELLVQFQDESVVDDSQLPKDRFSAERLKGVDSTLKIQPAELGDSAMYLCASSFQGGTDTQYFGPGTRLTVL.

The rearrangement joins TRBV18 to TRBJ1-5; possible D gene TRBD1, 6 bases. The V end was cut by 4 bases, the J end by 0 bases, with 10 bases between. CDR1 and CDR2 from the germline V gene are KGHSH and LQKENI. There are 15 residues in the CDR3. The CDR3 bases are TGTGCCAGCTCACTCTCAGGGGATAGCAATCAGCCCCAGCATTTT. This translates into CASSLSGDSNQPQHF.

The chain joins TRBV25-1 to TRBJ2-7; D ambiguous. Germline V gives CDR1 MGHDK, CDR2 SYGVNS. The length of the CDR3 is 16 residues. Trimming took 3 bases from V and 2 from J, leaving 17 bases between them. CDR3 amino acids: CASSDRSAGRAYEQYF. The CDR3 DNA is TGTGCCAGCAGTGACCGCTCGGCAGGACGAGCCTACGAGCAGTACTTC.

In DNA form, the CDR3 reads TGTGCCAGCAGCCAAGATAGCGGAAGAGGCTCCTACAATGAGCAGTTCTTC. This sequence encodes CASSQDSGRGSYNEQFF. This chain connects TRBV4-2 to TRBJ2-1; D might be TRBD2 (6 bases). Germline lookup yields CDR1 LGHNA and CDR2 YNFKEQ. V was clipped by 0 bases and J by 0 bases, with 12 bases between them. The CDR3 length is 17 residues.

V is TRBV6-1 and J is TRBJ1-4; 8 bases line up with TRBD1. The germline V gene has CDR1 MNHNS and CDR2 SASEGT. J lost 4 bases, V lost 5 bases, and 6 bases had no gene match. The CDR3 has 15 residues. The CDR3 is CASSWRGQVNEKLFF. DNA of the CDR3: TGTGCCAGCAGTTGGAGGGGACAGGTTAATGAAAAACTGTTTTTT.